Below, 5 T cell receptor beta chains from the same sample are listed, as sequenced in a study of cytomegalovirus exposure and HLA in healthy donors. Both 60 Vbeta primers and 13 Jbeta primers went into the PCR. Profiled with immunoSEQ multiplex PCR; TCRdb holds only in-frame clones, not every one. The profile covers roughly 150,000 clones, with over 75% appearing a single time and about 0.66% taken by the ten largest. Sequencing input: PBMCs. Every receptor here comes from a male donor in good health and CMV-seronegative.

V gene TRBV4-3 combines with J gene TRBJ1-2; 7 positions agree with TRBD1. In germline, CDR1 is LGHNA, CDR2 YSLEER. This CDR3 region has 16 residues. V trimming: 2 bases; J trimming: 4 bases; junction bases outside the gene matches: 10. The CDR3 nucleotides are TGCGCCAGCAGCCAATATACAGGGGCGGATGTCTATGGCTACACCTTC. Translating gives CASSQYTGADVYGYTF.

The chain carries TRBV6-6 and TRBJ1-2; 10 positions agree with TRBD1. The CDR3 runs 14 residues. V shed 6 bases and J 3 bases; nucleotides not matched to a gene: 4. Germline values: CDR1 MNHNY, CDR2 SVGAGI (reference sequence). The CDR3 nucleotides read TGTGCCAGCAGACCGGACAGGGGGGACTATGGCTACACCTTC. Residues: CASRPDRGDYGYTF.

The J gene is TRBJ1-4, the V gene TRBV27, with 9 bases matching TRBD1. The CDR3 is 15 residues long. The germline CDR1 and CDR2 sequences are MNHEY and SMNVEV (reference sequence). With V trimmed by 0 bases and J by 5 bases, 1 base remained unmatched. The CDR3 bases are TGTGCCAGCAGTTTATCGACAGGGGGGAATGAAAAACTGTTTTTT. This codes for CASSLSTGGNEKLFF. The complete variable domain, with remaining parts taken from reference TRBV27 and TRBJ1-4, reads EAQVTQNPRYLITVTGKKLTVTCSQNMNHEYMSWYRQDPGLGLRQIYYSMNVEVTDKGDVPEGYKVSRKEKRNFPLILESPSPNQTSLYFCASSLSTGGNEKLFFGSGTQLSVL.

This chain joins TRBV18 and TRBJ1-3; 7 bases match TRBD1. V shed 3 bases and J 3 bases; nucleotides not matched to a gene: 8. The CDR3 covers 16 residues. Germline V CDR1 and CDR2: KGHSH, LQKENI. For the CDR3, the DNA is TGTGCCAGCTCACCGCTCCCAGGGGGTGATGGAAACACCATATATTTT. It specifies CASSPLPGGDGNTIYF.

The chain joins TRBV9 to TRBJ2-3; maybe TRBD2 (6 bases). From germline, CDR1 is SGDLS and CDR2 YYNGEE. This CDR3 has 16 residues. Trimming shortened V by 4 bases and J by 6 bases, and 21 bases separated the two germline ends. The CDR3 region has the DNA TGTGCCAGCAGCTTTGGTCTAGCGTTGAGGGTGGATACGCAGTATTTT. Translating it yields CASSFGLALRVDTQYF.